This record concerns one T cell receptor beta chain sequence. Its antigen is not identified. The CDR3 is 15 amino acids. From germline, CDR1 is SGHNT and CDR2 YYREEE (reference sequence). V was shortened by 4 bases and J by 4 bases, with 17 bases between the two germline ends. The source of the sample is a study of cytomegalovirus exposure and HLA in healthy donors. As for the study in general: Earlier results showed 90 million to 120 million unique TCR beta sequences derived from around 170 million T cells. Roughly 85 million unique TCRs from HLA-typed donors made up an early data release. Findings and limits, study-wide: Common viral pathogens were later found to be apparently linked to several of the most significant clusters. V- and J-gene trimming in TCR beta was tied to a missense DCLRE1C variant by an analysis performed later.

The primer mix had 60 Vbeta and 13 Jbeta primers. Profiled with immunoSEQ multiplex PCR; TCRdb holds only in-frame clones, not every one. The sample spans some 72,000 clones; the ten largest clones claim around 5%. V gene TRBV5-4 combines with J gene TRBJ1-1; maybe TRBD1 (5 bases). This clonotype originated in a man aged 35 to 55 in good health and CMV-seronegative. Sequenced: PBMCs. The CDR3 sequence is CASSPSWVQATEAFF. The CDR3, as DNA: TGTGCCAGCAGCCCCTCGTGGGTACAGGCCACTGAAGCTTTCTTT.